These 13 T cell receptor beta chains originate from one sample sequenced in a study of graft-versus-host responses after intestinal transplantation. This table comes from immunoSEQ multiplex PCR, and its TCRdb copy is limited to in-frame clones, with some not included. The table has tens of thousands of clones, more than 90% seen once. This sample comprised PBMCs, obtained 16 days after intestinal transplant. These receptors originate from a human patient who received an intestinal transplant, so some T cells may come from the graft donor.

This clone was detected only once. The V gene is TRBV13, the J gene TRBJ2-1; 10 bases fit TRBD2. Germline V CDR1 and CDR2: PRHDT, FYEKMQ (reference sequence). Trimming cost V 4 bases and J 1 base; bases outside gene matches: 7. This CDR3 has 17 residues. The CDR3 is CASSWPGTSASYNEQFF. CDR3 nucleotides: TGTGCCAGCAGCTGGCCCGGGACTAGCGCTTCCTACAATGAGCAGTTCTTC.

This sequence joins TRBV19 and TRBJ1-2; TRBD1 is a possible D gene (6 bases). This CDR3 has 15 residues. V was cut by 3 bases and J by 6 bases, with 17 bases left in between. The germline CDR1 and CDR2 sequences are LNHDA and SQIVND (reference sequence). For the CDR3, the DNA is TGTGCCAGTAGTATCCTAAACGACAGGACCGATGGCTACACCTTC. It encodes CASSILNDRTDGYTF.

J is TRBJ2-2 and V is TRBV28; unclear D gene. Trimming pared 5 bases from V and 3 bases from J, leaving 10 bases between. This CDR3 region has 14 residues. CDR1 and CDR2 (germline): MDHEN, SYDVKM. The chain's CDR3 is CASSPGPYTGELFF. CDR3 nucleotides: TGTGCCAGCAGTCCCGGACCATACACCGGGGAGCTGTTTTTT.

This CDR3 reads CASSLVPNNEQFF. CDR3 bases: TGTGCCAGCAGTTTAGTTCCTAACAATGAGCAGTTCTTC. V and J are TRBV28 and TRBJ2-1; D remains ambiguous. The CDR3 totals 13 residues. V was shortened by 2 bases and J by 5 bases, with 7 bases between the two germline ends. CDR1 is MDHEN and CDR2 is SYDVKM in the germline V gene.

V and J are TRBV6-6 and TRBJ2-5; 8 bases are shared with TRBD2. V shed 10 bases and J 4 bases; nucleotides not matched to a gene: 8. Germline CDR1 MNHNY, CDR2 SVGAGI (reference sequence). CDR3 length: 13 residues. CDR3 sequence (DNA): TGTGCCACCCTGGCGGGAGGTTTAGAGACCCAGTACTTC. It translates to CATLAGGLETQYF.

The V and J genes are TRBV9 and TRBJ2-7; TRBD2 agrees at 7 bases. The V gene end was trimmed by 2 bases and the J gene end by 1 base; junction bases not matched to a gene: 3. The CDR3 runs to 14 residues. CDR1 is SGDLS, CDR2 YYNGEE, per germline. The CDR3 region is CASSVTSVSYEQYF. The CDR3 region has the DNA TGTGCCAGCAGCGTCACTAGCGTGTCCTACGAGCAGTACTTC.

This clone was seen only a few times. The rearrangement uses TRBV4-1 and TRBJ1-3; no reliable D call. V lost 0 bases, J lost 2 bases, and 8 bases lay in between. The CDR3 has 15 residues. Germline V CDR1 and CDR2: MGHRA, YSYEKL. The CDR3 bases are TGCGCCAGCAGCCAAGATTACAGAACTGGAAACACCATATATTTT. It encodes CASSQDYRTGNTIYF.

The chain joins TRBV27 to TRBJ1-6; 10 bases match TRBD1. Germline V CDR1 and CDR2: MNHEY, SMNVEV (reference sequence). The ends lost 7 bases at V and 8 bases at J; junction bases unmatched: 11. The CDR3 is 16 amino acids. The CDR3 sequence is CASTRGDRGLDSPLHF. CDR3 nucleotides: TGTGCCAGCACGCGCGGGGACAGGGGCCTGGATTCACCCCTCCACTTT.

The J gene is TRBJ2-2, the V gene TRBV7-8; 13 positions agree with TRBD2. The CDR3 consists of 16 residues. The germline gives CDR1 SGHVS, CDR2 FQNEAQ. Losses at the gene ends were 5 bases for V and 3 bases for J; bases not matched to a gene: 3. The CDR3 DNA follows: TGTGCCAGCAGCCAAGGACTAGCGGGAGACACCGGGGAGCTGTTTTTT. Protein product: CASSQGLAGDTGELFF.

The chain uses TRBV6-1 and TRBJ1-5; D call uncertain. Germline V gene sequence: CDR1 MNHNS, CDR2 SASEGT. The CDR3 is 11 amino acids. Deletions cut 10 bases from V and 0 bases from J, with 4 bases between. The CDR3 coding sequence is TGTGCCATTCCTAGCAATCAGCCCCAGCATTTT. Its protein product is CAIPSNQPQHF.

This rearrangement joins TRBV9 to TRBJ2-2; 7 nucleotides match TRBD1. The CDR3 consists of 15 residues. Germline CDR1 and CDR2: SGDLS and YYNGEE. Trimming took 2 bases from V and 6 from J; bases not matched to a gene: 7. CDR3 sequence: CASSVVGGPAGELFF. In nucleotides, the CDR3 is TGTGCCAGCAGCGTCGTAGGGGGCCCCGCCGGGGAGCTGTTTTTT.

This clone appeared once. Here the CDR3 DNA reads TGTGCCAGCAGTGGACCGACCCGGGACAGGGCTTTCTCTGAAGCTTTCTTT. It codes for CASSGPTRDRAFSEAFF. The chain is built from TRBV27 and TRBJ1-1; 9 bases are shared with TRBD1. J lost 6 bases, V lost 5 bases, and 16 bases had no gene match. The germline CDR1 and CDR2 sequences are MNHEY and SMNVEV (reference sequence). This CDR3 comprises 17 residues.

The rearrangement links TRBV7-6 to TRBJ2-1; 9 nucleotides align to TRBD1. The CDR3 loop spans 14 amino acids. The germline CDR1 and CDR2 sequences are SGHVS and FNYEAQ. V shed 5 bases and J 9 bases; nucleotides not matched to a gene: 8. CDR3 residues: CASSAGTGRSEQFF. CDR3 DNA sequence: TGTGCCAGCAGCGCCGGGACAGGGAGATCTGAGCAGTTCTTC.